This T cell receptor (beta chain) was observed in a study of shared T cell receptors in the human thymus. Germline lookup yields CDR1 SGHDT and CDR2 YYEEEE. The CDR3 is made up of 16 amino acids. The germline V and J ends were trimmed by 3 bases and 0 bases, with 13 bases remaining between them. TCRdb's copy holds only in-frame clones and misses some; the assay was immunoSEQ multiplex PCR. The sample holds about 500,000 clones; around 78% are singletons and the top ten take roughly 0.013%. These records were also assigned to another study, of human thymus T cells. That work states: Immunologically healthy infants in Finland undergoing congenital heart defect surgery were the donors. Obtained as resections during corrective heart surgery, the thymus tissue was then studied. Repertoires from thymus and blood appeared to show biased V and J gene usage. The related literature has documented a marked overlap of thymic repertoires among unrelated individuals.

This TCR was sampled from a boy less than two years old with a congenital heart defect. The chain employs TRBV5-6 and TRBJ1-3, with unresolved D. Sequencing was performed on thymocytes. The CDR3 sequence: CASSSASSLSGNTIYF. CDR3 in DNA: TGTGCCAGCAGCTCTGCATCAAGCCTCTCTGGAAACACCATATATTTT.